This is a list of T cell receptor beta chains from one sample in a study of Graves' ophthalmopathy and Graves' hyperthyroidism. TCRdb re-called the multiplex PCR reads through MiXCR, storing one row per CDR3 protein. Of hundreds of thousands of distinct CDR3 sequences listed, more than 20% are singletons. The sample taken for sequencing was peripheral blood. The receptors here all came from a woman between 18 and 30 years old with stable Graves' hyperthyroidism. Each CDR3 is given with its conserved first and last residue. The D gene is left open where the match is weak. The size entry is marked missing in some rows and otherwise reads once, few, many or a size class.

TRBV24-1,13,many,TRBJ1-2,.,CATSDSSNYGYTF,TGTGCCACCAGTGACTCATCGAACTATGGCTACACCTTC
TRBV6-1,13,.,TRBJ1-2,.,CASSAQPAYGYTF,TGTGCCAGCAGTGCTCAACCTGCCTATGGCTACACCTTC
TRBV5-4,19,.,TRBJ1-1,.,CAGSLVVSGLLKKNTEAFF,TGTGCCGGCAGCTTGGTGGTATCGGGTTTGTTAAAGAAGAACACTGAAGCTTTCTTT
TRBV25-1,13,many,TRBJ1-1,TRBD1,CASSELGQGEAFF,TGTGCCAGCAGTGAATTAGGACAGGGTGAAGCTTTCTTT
TRBV24-1,13,medium-sized,TRBJ1-1,.,CATRGPMNTEAFF,TGTGCCACCAGGGGGCCCATGAACACTGAAGCTTTCTTT
TRBV19,13,many,TRBJ2-7,.,CASSTVGHDEQYF,TGTGCCAGTAGTACCGTAGGACATGACGAGCAGTACTTC
TRBV7-6,13,.,TRBJ1-2,.,CASSLEQNYGYTF,TGTGCCAGCAGCTTGGAACAGAACTATGGCTACACCTTC
TRBV30,15,.,TRBJ2-2,TRBD2,CAWSLAGLNTGELFF,TGTGCCTGGAGCCTAGCGGGCCTGAACACCGGGGAGCTGTTTTTT
TRBV7-9,14,many,TRBJ2-5,TRBD2,CAIRTSGSQETQYF,TGTGCCATCAGGACTAGCGGCTCCCAAGAGACCCAGTACTTC
TRBV20-1,14,many,TRBJ2-2,TRBD2,CSAVTSGGTGELFF,TGCAGTGCTGTGACTAGCGGGGGAACCGGGGAGCTGTTTTTT
TRBV18,11,many,TRBJ1-1,.,CASSGDTEAFF,TGTGCCAGCTCAGGGGACACTGAAGCTTTCTTT
TRBV20-1,11,.,TRBJ2-4,TRBD1,CSARTGSMQYF,TGCAGTGCTCGGACAGGGAGCATGCAGTACTTC
TRBV6-2/TRBV6-3,19,few,TRBJ1-1,.,CASSYSKSSFQGVGTEAFF,TGTGCCAGCAGTTACTCGAAAAGCTCTTTTCAGGGAGTAGGAACTGAAGCTTTCTTT
TRBV6-2/TRBV6-3,14,few,TRBJ2-2,TRBD2,CASKPGTSAGELFF,TGTGCCAGCAAACCCGGGACTAGCGCCGGGGAGCTGTTTTTT
TRBV6-5,13,many,TRBJ1-5,.,CASRRLHGQPQHF,TGTGCCAGCAGGAGGCTCCACGGTCAGCCCCAGCATTTT
TRBV29-1,12,many,TRBJ2-4,.,CSVVPAKNIKYF,TGCAGCGTCGTCCCCGCCAAAAACATTAAGTACTTC
TRBV29-1,13,.,TRBJ2-7,TRBD2,CSGDWAGVYEQYF,TGCAGCGGTGACTGGGCGGGAGTCTACGAGCAGTACTTC
TRBV28,16,.,TRBJ1-5,TRBD1,CASSLGLGDRHQPQHF,TGTGCCAGCAGTTTAGGGTTAGGGGACAGACATCAGCCCCAGCATTTT
TRBV12-3/TRBV12-4,13,.,TRBJ1-5,.,CASSDMSNQPQHF,TGTGCCAGTTCGGACATGAGCAATCAGCCCCAGCATTTT
TRBV12-3/TRBV12-4,13,.,TRBJ1-1,.,CASSSYMNTEAFF,TGTGCCAGCAGTTCTTATATGAACACTGAAGCTTTCTTT
TRBV30,14,many,TRBJ1-1,.,CALISGNRDTEAFF,TGTGCCTTAATTTCCGGGAACAGAGACACTGAAGCTTTCTTT
TRBV6-2/TRBV6-3,14,many,TRBJ2-7,TRBD2,CASSYSREGHEQYF,TGTGCCAGCAGTTACTCGCGGGAGGGCCACGAGCAGTACTTC
TRBV10-2,14,many,TRBJ2-7,.,CATGTFKTAYEQYF,TGCGCCACGGGGACATTTAAAACCGCCTACGAGCAGTACTTC
TRBV12-3/TRBV12-4,14,many,TRBJ2-5,.,CASSPSGLGETQYF,TGTGCCAGCAGTCCCTCAGGATTAGGAGAGACCCAGTACTTC
TRBV27,14,.,TRBJ2-7,TRBD1,CASAGLDRVYEQYF,TGTGCCAGCGCCGGGTTGGACAGGGTCTACGAGCAGTACTTC
TRBV12-3/TRBV12-4,14,many,TRBJ2-7,.,CASSLAKGSHEQYF,TGTGCCAGCAGTTTAGCCAAAGGGTCCCACGAGCAGTACTTC
TRBV4-3,15,many,TRBJ2-7,.,CASSSSAGRGYGQYF,TGCGCCAGCAGTTCTTCCGCGGGAAGGGGGTACGGGCAGTACTTC
TRBV6-1,13,many,TRBJ2-7,.,CASTLVGSYEQYF,TGTGCCAGCACCCTCGTGGGATCCTACGAGCAGTACTTC
TRBV7-2,16,many,TRBJ2-5,TRBD2,CASSPRGLAWRGTQYF,TGTGCCAGCAGCCCGCGGGGACTAGCGTGGAGGGGGACCCAGTACTTC
TRBV24-1,13,many,TRBJ2-7,.,CATSDPDRYEQYF,TGTGCCACCAGTGACCCGGACCGATACGAGCAGTACTTC
TRBV6-1,16,.,TRBJ1-1,TRBD1,CASSEEMGRGDTEAFF,TGTGCCAGCAGTGAAGAGATGGGCAGGGGGGACACTGAAGCTTTCTTT
TRBV20-1,14,many,TRBJ2-7,.,CSARDSSSSYEQYF,TGCAGTGCTAGAGACTCTAGTAGCTCCTACGAGCAGTACTTC
TRBV28,12,.,TRBJ2-7,TRBD1,CASSLRTGQQYF,TGTGCCAGCAGTTTGAGGACAGGCCAGCAGTACTTC
TRBV2,13,many,TRBJ1-1,.,CASKVQMNTEAFF,TGTGCCAGCAAAGTACAGATGAACACTGAAGCTTTCTTT
TRBV24-1,15,many,TRBJ2-3,.,CATSDSPRSTDTQYF,TGTGCCACCAGTGATTCCCCCCGGAGCACAGATACGCAGTATTTT
TRBV6-4,15,many,TRBJ1-1,.,CASRVLFGKDTEAFF,TGTGCCAGCAGGGTACTTTTCGGAAAAGACACTGAAGCTTTCTTT
TRBV6-1,13,.,TRBJ1-2,.,CASSIRGSYGYTF,TGTGCCAGCAGCATCCGGGGTTCCTATGGCTACACCTTC
TRBV5-6,17,many,TRBJ2-7,TRBD2,CASSLRTSGAFPYEQYF,TGTGCCAGCAGCTTACGGACTAGCGGGGCGTTCCCTTACGAGCAGTACTTC
TRBV6-1,17,once,TRBJ2-2,.,CASPRVRGAAVTGELFF,TGTGCCAGCCCCAGAGTGAGGGGCGCCGCAGTCACCGGGGAGCTGTTTTTT
TRBV6-5,14,.,TRBJ1-1,.,CASSYLQSRGKAFF,TGTGCCAGCAGTTATCTCCAAAGCAGGGGTAAAGCTTTCTTT
TRBV5-1,16,many,TRBJ2-7,TRBD1,CASSLGVGQGSAEQYF,TGCGCCAGCAGCTTGGGTGTGGGACAGGGGTCGGCCGAGCAGTACTTC
TRBV5-1,14,many,TRBJ1-1,.,CASSFSTQNTEAFF,TGCGCCAGCAGCTTCAGTACACAGAACACTGAAGCTTTCTTT
TRBV14,14,few,TRBJ2-4,.,CASSQGLATNIQYF,TGTGCCAGCAGCCAAGGTCTAGCCACGAACATTCAGTACTTC
TRBV2,13,many,TRBJ1-1,TRBD1,CAVSRGEGPEAFF,TGTGCCGTCTCCAGGGGGGAGGGCCCTGAAGCTTTCTTT
TRBV28,12,many,TRBJ1-5,.,CASGQNNQPQHF,TGTGCCAGCGGACAGAACAATCAGCCCCAGCATTTT
TRBV6-2/TRBV6-3,16,.,TRBJ2-5,TRBD2,CASSYGLASGGETQYF,TGTGCCAGCAGTTACGGATTGGCTAGCGGAGGAGAGACCCAGTACTTC
TRBV20-1,12,many,TRBJ2-3,TRBD2,CSASGLADTQYF,TGCAGTGCTAGCGGACTAGCAGATACGCAGTATTTT
TRBV2,13,many,TRBJ2-7,.,CASSRDSPARQYF,TGTGCCAGCAGCCGGGACTCACCGGCCCGACAGTACTTC
TRBV20-1,13,many,TRBJ2-5,.,CSAIRDWQETQYF,TGCAGTGCTATCCGGGACTGGCAAGAGACCCAGTACTTC
TRBV6-5,15,many,TRBJ2-5,.,CASRYPGQGQETQYF,TGTGCCAGCAGGTACCCAGGGCAGGGTCAAGAGACCCAGTACTTC
TRBV20-1,12,many,TRBJ2-5,.,CSASDRVETQYF,TGCAGTGCTAGTGACCGTGTGGAGACCCAGTACTTC
TRBV5-1,14,many,TRBJ1-1,.,CASSFYSLNTEAFF,TGCGCCAGCAGCTTTTACAGCTTGAACACTGAAGCTTTCTTT
TRBV20-1,11,many,TRBJ1-2,.,CSARVRRGYTF,TGCAGTGCTAGAGTCCGTCGGGGCTACACCTTT
TRBV6-5,14,.,TRBJ1-1,TRBD1,CASSYARGSSEAFF,TGTGCCAGCAGTTACGCCAGGGGGTCATCTGAAGCTTTCTTT
TRBV25-1,15,many,TRBJ2-5,.,CASSDQSSYQETQYF,TGTGCCAGCAGTGATCAGTCCTCGTACCAAGAGACCCAGTACTTC